A selection of T cell receptor beta chains follows, all from one sample in a study of cytomegalovirus exposure and HLA in healthy donors. The assay was immunoSEQ multiplex PCR, and TCRdb's table has in-frame clones only and misses some. The data show over 75,000 clones, roughly 85% seen once. The specimen sequenced was PBMCs. Receptors were obtained from a female donor in good health and CMV-seronegative. Each CDR3 is given with its conserved first and last residue. The D gene is left open where the match is weak. Rows may omit the clone size; those that give it use once, few, many or a size class.

.,TRBJ2-1,.,TRBV4-2,TGTGCCAGCAGCCAAGAGTGGGCAAATGAGCAGTTCTTC,CASSQEWANEQFF
.,TRBJ2-7,once,TRBV6-5,TGTGCCAGCAGGCCCCACCAGGGGTACGAGCAGTACTTC,CASRPHQGYEQYF
.,TRBJ2-7,.,TRBV7-5,TGTGCCAGAAGCTTAGTAGGGGAAATTACCTACGAGCAGTACTTC,CARSLVGEITYEQYF
.,TRBJ1-5,.,TRBV5-6,TGTGCCAGCAGCTTGGGGGCGGGTCAGCCCCAGCATTTT,CASSLGAGQPQHF
.,TRBJ2-7,.,TRBV6-6,TGTGCCAGCAGTTACACGGGCTACGAGCAGTACTTC,CASSYTGYEQYF
TRBD1,TRBJ1-5,.,TRBV19,TGTGCCAGTAGAACTACAGGGGCGAGCAATCAGCCCCAGCATTTT,CASRTTGASNQPQHF
.,TRBJ1-1,.,TRBV21-1,TGTGCCAGCAGCACGCCCGGGGCGGGAAACACTGAAGCTTTCTTT,CASSTPGAGNTEAFF
TRBD2,TRBJ2-7,.,TRBV4-2,TGTGCCAGCAGCCAAGACGCCGGGAGGGTAGTCTACGAGCAGTACTTC,CASSQDAGRVVYEQYF
.,TRBJ2-2,few,TRBV30,TGTGCCTGGGAGGGAGATCAGGGGTTTGAGGCCGGGGAGCTGTTTTTT,CAWEGDQGFEAGELFF
.,TRBJ1-4,.,TRBV28,TGTGCCAGCAGACTACGCTGGACAGAAGAAAAACTGTTTTTT,CASRLRWTEEKLFF
TRBD1,TRBJ2-7,.,TRBV7-6,TGTGCCAGCAGCTTAGCGGGACAGGGCTTCTACGAGCAGTACTTC,CASSLAGQGFYEQYF
TRBD2,TRBJ2-3,.,TRBV4-2,TGTGCCAGCAGCCAAATCGGGATAAATGGACTAGCCGGCAGTGTGAATACGCAGTATTTT,CASSQIGINGLAGSVNTQYF
.,TRBJ1-2,.,TRBV5-1,TGCGCCAGCAGCTTTGAAGGGGGATCCAATGGCTACACCTTC,CASSFEGGSNGYTF
.,TRBJ2-3,.,TRBV7-2,TGTGCCAGCAGCTCCCTTGCGGGCGGGTTAGATACGCAGTATTTT,CASSSLAGGLDTQYF
TRBD1,TRBJ1-4,.,TRBV9,TGTGCCAGCAGCACCCAGACAGGGTTTGGTGAAAAACTGTTTTTT,CASSTQTGFGEKLFF
TRBD1,TRBJ2-2,.,TRBV29-1,TGCAGCGTTGGCCCCGGGACAGGAGACACCGGGGAGCTGTTTTTT,CSVGPGTGDTGELFF
TRBD1,TRBJ2-6,.,TRBV28,TGTGCCAGCAGTTTGGGGAGTAGGGGGCGCGGGGCCAACGTCCTGACTTTC,CASSLGSRGRGANVLTF
.,TRBJ1-5,once,TRBV23-1,TGCGCCAGCAGTGCCAGGGGAGATCAGCCCCAGCATTTT,CASSARGDQPQHF
TRBD2,TRBJ2-1,once,TRBV5-1,TGCGCCAGCAGCCTAAACCCTAGCGGGGTAAGCTCAAGCTCCTACAATGAGCAGTTCTTC,CASSLNPSGVSSSSYNEQFF
.,TRBJ1-1,.,TRBV11-2,TGTGCCAGCAGCCTGGGAAACAGGGAAGCTGAAGCTTTCTTT,CASSLGNREAEAFF
TRBD2,TRBJ2-3,.,TRBV29-1,TGCAGCGTTGAATCAGAGCTGCGGGAGGCAGATACGCAGTATTTT,CSVESELREADTQYF
.,TRBJ1-1,.,TRBV6-5,TGTGCCAGCAGTTATTCAGGACAGTTGAACACTGAAGCTTTCTTT,CASSYSGQLNTEAFF
.,TRBJ2-7,.,TRBV7-9,TGTGCCAGCAGCTTAGACGGCGAGCAGTACTTC,CASSLDGEQYF
.,TRBJ2-5,.,TRBV2,TGTGCCAGCAGACTCCAAGAGACCCAGTACTTC,CASRLQETQYF
.,TRBJ1-1,few,TRBV5-1,TGCGCCAGCAGCTTGCCAGGGGCGAACACTGAAGCTTTCTTT,CASSLPGANTEAFF
.,TRBJ2-1,.,TRBV4-3,TGCGCCAGCAGCCAGCTGGAGGGGGCGAGGGTCAATGAGCAGTTCTTC,CASSQLEGARVNEQFF
.,TRBJ1-1,.,TRBV6-5,TGTGCCAGCAGTTACGCAGGGGCGAACACTGAAGCTTTCTTT,CASSYAGANTEAFF
.,TRBJ1-3,.,TRBV30,TGTGCCTGGAGTGTACGGGGGGCGTTAGGAAACACCATATATTTT,CAWSVRGALGNTIYF
.,TRBJ2-7,.,TRBV5-4,TGTGCCAGCAGCCCGGACAACTACGAGCAGTACTTC,CASSPDNYEQYF
TRBD1,TRBJ1-2,.,TRBV15,TGTGCCACCAGCAGATCCGACAGGGATGATGGCTACACCTTC,CATSRSDRDDGYTF
TRBD1,TRBJ2-7,few,TRBV6-5,TGTGCCAGCGGACAGGGCCCCTACGAGCAGTACTTC,CASGQGPYEQYF
.,TRBJ2-6,.,TRBV6-4,TGTGCCAGCAGTGGGATGCGCCAACAGGCGGCGGGGGCCAACGTCCTGACTTTC,CASSGMRQQAAGANVLTF
.,TRBJ2-3,.,TRBV4-1,TGCGCCAGCAGCCAAGGCCCCCCGGGGGTCGGTTCAGGAGATACGCAGTATTTT,CASSQGPPGVGSGDTQYF
TRBD1,TRBJ1-2,.,TRBV5-6,TGTGCCAGCAGCCCGGGGACAGGAAGTACTGACTATGGCTACACCTTC,CASSPGTGSTDYGYTF
TRBD1,TRBJ2-7,.,TRBV28,TGTGCCAGCAATTCAGGGGGCAACCCCTACGAGCAGTACTTC,CASNSGGNPYEQYF
.,TRBJ1-6,.,TRBV4-1,TGCGCCAGCCGAGACGCTGCCGGGAATTCACCCCTCCACTTT,CASRDAAGNSPLHF
.,TRBJ2-1,.,TRBV28,TGTGCCAGCAGTTTCAGGGGCCTCTCCAATGAGCAGTTCTTC,CASSFRGLSNEQFF
TRBD1,TRBJ2-2,once,TRBV10-2,TGCGCCAGCAGTGAGTCAGACAGGGGGCCGAACACCGGGGAGCTGTTTTTT,CASSESDRGPNTGELFF
TRBD2,TRBJ2-2,few,TRBV5-1,TGCGCCAGCGGCCACCGTGGTCCGGGACTAGCGGGAGGAAGGGGCACCGGGGAGCTGTTTTTT,CASGHRGPGLAGGRGTGELFF
TRBD2,TRBJ2-1,.,TRBV7-2,TGTGCCAGCAGCCGGACTAGCGGAAGTAGTGGGAATGAGCAGTTCTTC,CASSRTSGSSGNEQFF
TRBD2,TRBJ2-3,once,TRBV5-1,TGCGCCAGCAGCTTGTATGATAGCGGGGGTTTTTCAGATACGCAGTATTTT,CASSLYDSGGFSDTQYF
.,TRBJ1-1,.,TRBV7-9,TGTGCCAGCATCATGGGGGCTGGCACTGAAGCTTTCTTT,CASIMGAGTEAFF
TRBD1,TRBJ1-5,few,TRBV7-6,TGTGCCAGCAGCTCCGGACAGGGGTCGGATCAGCCCCAGCATTTT,CASSSGQGSDQPQHF
TRBD1,TRBJ1-2,.,TRBV2,TGTGCCAGCAGTGCTCGTGGTAGGACAGGGCCTGGCTACACCTTC,CASSARGRTGPGYTF
.,TRBJ1-5,.,TRBV4-2,TGTGCCAGCAGCCAAGATACAGGAGGGAATCAGCCCCAGCATTTT,CASSQDTGGNQPQHF
TRBD2,TRBJ2-5,.,TRBV2,TGTGCCAGCAGTGAATTAGTCGGCGGGGGGCGGGAGACCCAGTACTTC,CASSELVGGGRETQYF
.,TRBJ2-7,.,TRBV5-4,TGTGCCAGCAGCTCGGAACTAGCTTCAACCTACGAGCAGTACTTC,CASSSELASTYEQYF